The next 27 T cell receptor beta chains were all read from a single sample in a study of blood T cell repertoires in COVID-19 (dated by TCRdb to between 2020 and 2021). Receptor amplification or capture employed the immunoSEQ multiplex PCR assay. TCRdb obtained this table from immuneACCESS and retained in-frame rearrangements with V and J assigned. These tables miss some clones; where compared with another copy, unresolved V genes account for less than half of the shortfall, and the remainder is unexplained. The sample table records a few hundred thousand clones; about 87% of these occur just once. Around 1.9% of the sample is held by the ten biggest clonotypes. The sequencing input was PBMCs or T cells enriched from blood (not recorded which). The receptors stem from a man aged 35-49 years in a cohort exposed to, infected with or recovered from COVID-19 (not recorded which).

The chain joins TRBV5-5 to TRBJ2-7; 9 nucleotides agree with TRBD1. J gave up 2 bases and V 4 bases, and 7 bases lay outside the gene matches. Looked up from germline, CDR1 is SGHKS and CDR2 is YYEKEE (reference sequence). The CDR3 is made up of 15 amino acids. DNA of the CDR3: TGTGCCAGCAGCAAGGCGGGGACAGGGCCCTACGAGCAGTACTTC. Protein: CASSKAGTGPYEQYF.

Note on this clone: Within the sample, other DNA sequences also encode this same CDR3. DNA of the CDR3: TGTGCCAGCAGCGTAGGAGCGGGAAGCTACGAGCAGTACTTC. Its translation: CASSVGAGSYEQYF. J is TRBJ2-7 and V is TRBV9; 7 bases align to TRBD2. The CDR3 is 14 residues long. From germline, CDR1 is SGDLS and CDR2 YYNGEE. The ends lost 0 bases at V and 3 bases at J; junction bases unmatched: 3.

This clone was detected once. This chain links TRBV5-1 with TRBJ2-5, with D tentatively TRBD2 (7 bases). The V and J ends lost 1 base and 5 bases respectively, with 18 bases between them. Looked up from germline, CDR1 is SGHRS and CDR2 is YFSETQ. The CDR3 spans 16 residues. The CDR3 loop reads CASSLSGRGGHETQYF. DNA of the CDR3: TGCGCCAGCAGCTTGAGTGGGAGGGGGGGGCACGAGACCCAGTACTTC.

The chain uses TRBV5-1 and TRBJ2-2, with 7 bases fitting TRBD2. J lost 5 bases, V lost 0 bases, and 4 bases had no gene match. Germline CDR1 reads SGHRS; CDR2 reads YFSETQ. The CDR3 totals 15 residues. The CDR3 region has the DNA TGCGCCAGCAGCTTGGGGCGGGGGTCAACCGGGGAGCTGTTTTTT. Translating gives CASSLGRGSTGELFF.

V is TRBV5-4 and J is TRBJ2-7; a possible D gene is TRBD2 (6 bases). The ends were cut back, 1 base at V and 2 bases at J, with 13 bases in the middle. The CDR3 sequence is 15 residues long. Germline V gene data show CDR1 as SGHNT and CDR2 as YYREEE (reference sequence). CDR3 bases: TGTGCCAGCAGCTTGAGTTCGGGAGAGACCTACGAGCAGTACTTC. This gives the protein CASSLSSGETYEQYF.

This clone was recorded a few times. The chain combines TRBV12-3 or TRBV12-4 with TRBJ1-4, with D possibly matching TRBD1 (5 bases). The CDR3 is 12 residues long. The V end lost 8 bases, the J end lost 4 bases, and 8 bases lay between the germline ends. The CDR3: CASRGFNEKLFF. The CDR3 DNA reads TGTGCCAGCCGGGGGTTTAATGAAAAACTGTTTTTT.

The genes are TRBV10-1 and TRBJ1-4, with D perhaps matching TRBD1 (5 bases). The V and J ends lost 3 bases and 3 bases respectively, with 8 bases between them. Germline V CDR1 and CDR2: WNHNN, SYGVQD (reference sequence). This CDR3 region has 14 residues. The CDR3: CASSEGQANEKLFF. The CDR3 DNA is TGCGCCAGCAGTGAAGGACAAGCTAATGAAAAACTGTTTTTT.

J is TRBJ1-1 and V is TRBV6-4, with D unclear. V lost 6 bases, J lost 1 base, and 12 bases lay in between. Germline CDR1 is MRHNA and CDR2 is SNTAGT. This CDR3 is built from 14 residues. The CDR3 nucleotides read TGTGCCAGCAGAGGCGAGGGAGCGAACACTGAAGCTTTCTTT. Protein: CASRGEGANTEAFF.

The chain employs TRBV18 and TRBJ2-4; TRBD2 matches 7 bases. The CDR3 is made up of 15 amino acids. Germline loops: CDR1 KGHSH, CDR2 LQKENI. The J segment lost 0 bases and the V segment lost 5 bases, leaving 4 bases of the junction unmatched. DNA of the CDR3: TGTGCCAGCTCAAGCGGGACGGTAGCCAAAAACATTCAGTACTTC. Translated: CASSSGTVAKNIQYF.

The CDR3 sequence is CASSPGQGGAGYEQYF. The CDR3 coding sequence is TGTGCCAGCTCACCAGGCCAGGGGGGCGCAGGTTACGAGCAGTACTTC. The chain has TRBV18 and TRBJ2-7, with a possible D match to TRBD1 (7 bases). CDR1 KGHSH and CDR2 LQKENI come from the germline V gene. V lost 2 bases and J lost 4, with 18 bases in between. The CDR3 has 16 residues.

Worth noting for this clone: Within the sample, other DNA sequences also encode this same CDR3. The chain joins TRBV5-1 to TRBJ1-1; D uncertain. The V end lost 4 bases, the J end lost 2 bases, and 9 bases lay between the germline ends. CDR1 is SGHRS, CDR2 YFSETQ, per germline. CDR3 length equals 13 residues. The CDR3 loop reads CASSPGGNTEAFF. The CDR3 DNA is TGCGCCAGCAGCCCGGGAGGAAACACTGAAGCTTTCTTT.

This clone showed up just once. The CDR3 region has the DNA TGTGCCAGCAGCTTCGACCCCGACTATGAGCAGTTCTTC. Translated: CASSFDPDYEQFF. The genes are TRBV7-2 and TRBJ2-1, with no clear D. The CDR3 sequence is 13 residues long. Germline loops: CDR1 SGHTA, CDR2 FQGNSA. V was shortened by 3 bases and J by 8 bases, with 11 bases between the two germline ends.

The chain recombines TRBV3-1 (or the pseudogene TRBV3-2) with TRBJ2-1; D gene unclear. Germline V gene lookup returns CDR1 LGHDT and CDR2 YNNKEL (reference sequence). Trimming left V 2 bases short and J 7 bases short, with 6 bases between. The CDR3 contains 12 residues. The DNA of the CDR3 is TGTGCCAGCAGCCAACTACTTAATGAGCAGTTCTTC. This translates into CASSQLLNEQFF.

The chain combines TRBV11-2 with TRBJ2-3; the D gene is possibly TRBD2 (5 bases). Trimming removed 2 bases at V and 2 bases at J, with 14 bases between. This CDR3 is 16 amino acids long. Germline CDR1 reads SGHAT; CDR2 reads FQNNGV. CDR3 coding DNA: TGTGCCAGCAGCTTACGGTCCAGCGGTATCACAGATACGCAGTATTTT. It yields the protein CASSLRSSGITDTQYF.

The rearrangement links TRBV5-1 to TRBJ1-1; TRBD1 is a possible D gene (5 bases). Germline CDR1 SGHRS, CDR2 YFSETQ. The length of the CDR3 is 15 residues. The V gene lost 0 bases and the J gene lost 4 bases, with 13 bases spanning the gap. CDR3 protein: CASSLDGATGTEAFF. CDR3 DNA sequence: TGCGCCAGCAGCTTGGATGGGGCTACGGGCACTGAAGCTTTCTTT.

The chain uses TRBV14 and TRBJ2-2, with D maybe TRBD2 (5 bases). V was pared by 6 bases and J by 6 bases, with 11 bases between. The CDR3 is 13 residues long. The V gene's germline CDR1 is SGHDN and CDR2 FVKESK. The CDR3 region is CASRQSAAGELFF. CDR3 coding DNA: TGTGCCAGCAGACAATCAGCGGCCGGGGAGCTGTTTTTT.

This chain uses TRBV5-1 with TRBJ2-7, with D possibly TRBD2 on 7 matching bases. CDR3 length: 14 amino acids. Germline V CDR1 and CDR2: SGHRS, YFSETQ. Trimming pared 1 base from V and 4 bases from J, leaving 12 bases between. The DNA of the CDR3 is TGCGCCAGCAGCTTGTCGGGGGGCGCGTACGAGCAGTACTTC. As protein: CASSLSGGAYEQYF.

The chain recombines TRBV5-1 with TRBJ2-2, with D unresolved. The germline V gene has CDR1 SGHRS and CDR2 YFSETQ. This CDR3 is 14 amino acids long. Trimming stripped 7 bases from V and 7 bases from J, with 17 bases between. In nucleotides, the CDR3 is TGCGCCAGCTTTAACACTATACAAGGCGGGGAGCTGTTTTTT. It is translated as CASFNTIQGGELFF.

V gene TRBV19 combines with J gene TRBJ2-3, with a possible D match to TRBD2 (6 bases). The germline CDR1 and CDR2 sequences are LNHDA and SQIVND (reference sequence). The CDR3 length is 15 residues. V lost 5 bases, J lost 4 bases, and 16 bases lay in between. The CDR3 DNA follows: TGTGCCAGTAGTGTCTGGATCGGGAGTGCAGATACGCAGTATTTT. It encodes CASSVWIGSADTQYF.

The CDR3 sequence is CASSYKGGEQFF. In DNA form, the CDR3 reads TGTGCCAGCAGTTACAAGGGAGGTGAGCAGTTCTTC. This chain uses TRBV6-5 with TRBJ2-1; TRBD2 is a possible D gene (6 bases). The germline V gene encodes CDR1 MNHEY and CDR2 SVGAGI. The V gene lost 2 bases and the J gene lost 9 bases, with 8 bases spanning the gap. The CDR3 is 12 amino acids.

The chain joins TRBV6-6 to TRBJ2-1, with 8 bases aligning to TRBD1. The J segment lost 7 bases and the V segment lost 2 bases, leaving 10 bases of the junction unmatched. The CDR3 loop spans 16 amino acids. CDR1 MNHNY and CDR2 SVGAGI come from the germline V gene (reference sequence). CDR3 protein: CASSYLTGTGQNEQFF. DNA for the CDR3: TGTGCCAGCAGTTACCTAACCGGGACAGGTCAAAATGAGCAGTTCTTC.

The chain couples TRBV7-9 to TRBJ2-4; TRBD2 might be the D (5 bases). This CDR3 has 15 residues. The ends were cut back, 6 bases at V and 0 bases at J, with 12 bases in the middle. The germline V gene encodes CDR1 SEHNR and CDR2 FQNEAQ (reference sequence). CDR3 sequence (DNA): TGTGCCAGCAGGCCCCCCGGGGTAGCCAAAAACATTCAGTACTTC. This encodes CASRPPGVAKNIQYF.

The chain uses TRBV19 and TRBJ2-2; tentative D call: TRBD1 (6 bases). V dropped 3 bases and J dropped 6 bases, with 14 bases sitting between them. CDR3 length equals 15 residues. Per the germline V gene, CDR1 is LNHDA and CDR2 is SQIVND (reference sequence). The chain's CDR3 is CASSIQGRIAGELFF. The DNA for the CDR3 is TGTGCCAGTAGTATCCAGGGGCGCATAGCCGGGGAGCTGTTTTTT.

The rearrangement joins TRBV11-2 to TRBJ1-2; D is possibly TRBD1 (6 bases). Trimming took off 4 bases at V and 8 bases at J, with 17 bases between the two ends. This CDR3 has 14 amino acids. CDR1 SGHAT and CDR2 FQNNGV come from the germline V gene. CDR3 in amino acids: CASSSRTGIRGYTF. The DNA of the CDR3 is TGTGCCAGCAGCTCACGAACAGGGATCCGAGGCTACACCTTC.

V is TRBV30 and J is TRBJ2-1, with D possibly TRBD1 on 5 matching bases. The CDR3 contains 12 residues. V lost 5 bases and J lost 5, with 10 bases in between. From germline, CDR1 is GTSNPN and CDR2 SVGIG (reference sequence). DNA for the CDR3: TGTGCCTGGGGGGCTTCCAACAATGAGCAGTTCTTC. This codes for CAWGASNNEQFF.

The CDR3, as DNA: TGTGCCAGCAGCTTGGGAGGGTTAGCGGGTTTCACCGGGGAGCTGTTTTTT. This sequence encodes CASSLGGLAGFTGELFF. The chain joins TRBV5-4 to TRBJ2-2; 7 bases align to TRBD2. V lost 0 bases, J lost 4 bases, and 9 bases stayed unmatched. CDR1 is SGHNT and CDR2 is YYREEE in the germline V gene (reference sequence). The CDR3 has 17 residues.

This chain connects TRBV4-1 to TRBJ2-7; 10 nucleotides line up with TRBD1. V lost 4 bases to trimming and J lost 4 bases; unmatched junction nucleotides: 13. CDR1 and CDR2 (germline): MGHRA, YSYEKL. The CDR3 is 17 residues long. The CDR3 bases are TGCGCCAGCAGCCCTAAGTCGTTCGGGACAGGGGTTTACGAGCAGTACTTC. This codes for CASSPKSFGTGVYEQYF.